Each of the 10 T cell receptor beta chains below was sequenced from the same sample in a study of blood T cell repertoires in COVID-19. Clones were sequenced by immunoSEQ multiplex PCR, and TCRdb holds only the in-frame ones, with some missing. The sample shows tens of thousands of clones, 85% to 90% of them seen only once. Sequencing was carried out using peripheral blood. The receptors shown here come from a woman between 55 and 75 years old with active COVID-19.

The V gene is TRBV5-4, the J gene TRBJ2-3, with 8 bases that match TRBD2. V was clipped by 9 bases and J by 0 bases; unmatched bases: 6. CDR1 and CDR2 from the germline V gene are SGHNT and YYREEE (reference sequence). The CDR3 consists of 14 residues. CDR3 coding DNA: TGTGCCATCAAGCGGGAGTCTAGCACAGATACGCAGTATTTT. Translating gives CAIKRESSTDTQYF.

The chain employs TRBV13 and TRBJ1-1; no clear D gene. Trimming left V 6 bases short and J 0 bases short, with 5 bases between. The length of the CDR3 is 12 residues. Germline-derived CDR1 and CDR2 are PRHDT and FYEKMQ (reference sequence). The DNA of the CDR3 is TGTGCCAGCAGTAATATGAACACTGAAGCTTTCTTT. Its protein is CASSNMNTEAFF.

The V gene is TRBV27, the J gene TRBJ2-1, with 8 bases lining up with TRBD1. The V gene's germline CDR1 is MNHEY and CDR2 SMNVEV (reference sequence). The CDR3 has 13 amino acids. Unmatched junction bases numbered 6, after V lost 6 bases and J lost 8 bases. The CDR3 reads CASSQQTGDEQFF. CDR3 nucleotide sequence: TGTGCCAGCAGCCAACAGACAGGGGATGAGCAGTTCTTC.

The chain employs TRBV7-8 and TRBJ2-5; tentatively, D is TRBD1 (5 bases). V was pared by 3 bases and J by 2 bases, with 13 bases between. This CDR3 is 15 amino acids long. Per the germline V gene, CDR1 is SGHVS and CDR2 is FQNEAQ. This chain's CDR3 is CASSFNRPGQETQYF. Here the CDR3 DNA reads TGTGCCAGCAGCTTTAACAGGCCAGGGCAAGAGACCCAGTACTTC.

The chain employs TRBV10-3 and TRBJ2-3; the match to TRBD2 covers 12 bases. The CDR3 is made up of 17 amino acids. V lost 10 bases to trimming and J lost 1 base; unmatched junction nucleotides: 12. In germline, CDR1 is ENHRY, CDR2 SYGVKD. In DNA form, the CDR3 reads TGTGCCACCAGGACGACTAGCGGGAGTAGGGGCACAGATACGCAGTATTTT. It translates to CATRTTSGSRGTDTQYF.

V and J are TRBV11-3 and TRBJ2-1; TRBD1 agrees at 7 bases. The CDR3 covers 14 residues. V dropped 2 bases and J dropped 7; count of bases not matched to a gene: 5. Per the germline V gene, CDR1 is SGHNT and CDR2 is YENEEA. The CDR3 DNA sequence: TGTGCCAGCAGCTTAACCGGGACAGCTAATGAGCAGTTCTTC. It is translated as CASSLTGTANEQFF.

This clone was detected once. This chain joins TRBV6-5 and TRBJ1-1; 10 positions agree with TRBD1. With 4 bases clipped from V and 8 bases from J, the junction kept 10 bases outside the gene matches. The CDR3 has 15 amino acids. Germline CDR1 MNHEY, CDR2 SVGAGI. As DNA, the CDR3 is TGTGCCAGCAGTTCAACCGGGACAGGGGTTTTGGAAGCTTTCTTT. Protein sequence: CASSSTGTGVLEAFF.

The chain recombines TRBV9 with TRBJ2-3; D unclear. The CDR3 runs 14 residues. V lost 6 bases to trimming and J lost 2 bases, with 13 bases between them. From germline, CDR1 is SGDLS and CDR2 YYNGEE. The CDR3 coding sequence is TGTGCCAGCACCTTGACATTGTCCACAGATACGCAGTATTTT. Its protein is CASTLTLSTDTQYF. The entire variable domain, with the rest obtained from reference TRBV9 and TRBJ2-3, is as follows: DSGVTQTPKHLITATGQRVTLRCSPRSGDLSVYWYQQSLDQGLQFLIQYYNGEERAKGNILERFSAQQFPDLHSELNLSSLELGDSALYFCASTLTLSTDTQYFGPGTRLTVL.

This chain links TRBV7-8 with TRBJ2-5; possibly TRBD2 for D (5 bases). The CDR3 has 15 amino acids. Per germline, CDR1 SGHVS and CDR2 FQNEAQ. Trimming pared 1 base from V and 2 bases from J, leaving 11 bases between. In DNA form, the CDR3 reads TGTGCCAGCAGCTTAGTCGCCAGGAGGCAAGAGACCCAGTACTTC. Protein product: CASSLVARRQETQYF.

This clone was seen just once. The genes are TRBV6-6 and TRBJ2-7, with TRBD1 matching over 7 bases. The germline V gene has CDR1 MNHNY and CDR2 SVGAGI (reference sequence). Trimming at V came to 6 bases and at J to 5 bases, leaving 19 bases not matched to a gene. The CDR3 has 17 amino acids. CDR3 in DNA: TGTGCCAGCAGCCGATTCCTTCAACAGGGGATACACCACGAGCAGTACTTC. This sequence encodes CASSRFLQQGIHHEQYF.